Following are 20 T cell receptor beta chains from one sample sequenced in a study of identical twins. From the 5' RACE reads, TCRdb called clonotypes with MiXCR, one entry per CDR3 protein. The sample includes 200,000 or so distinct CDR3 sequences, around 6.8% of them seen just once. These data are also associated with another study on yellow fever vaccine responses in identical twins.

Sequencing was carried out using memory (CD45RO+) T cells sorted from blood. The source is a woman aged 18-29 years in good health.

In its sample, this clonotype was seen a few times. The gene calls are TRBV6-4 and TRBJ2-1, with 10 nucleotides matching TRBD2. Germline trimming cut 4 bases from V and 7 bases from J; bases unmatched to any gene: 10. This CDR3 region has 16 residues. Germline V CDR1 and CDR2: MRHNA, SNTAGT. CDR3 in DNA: TGTGCCAGCAGTGGGGGAGCGGGGGGGCCAGTGAATGAGCAGTTCTTC. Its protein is CASSGGAGGPVNEQFF.

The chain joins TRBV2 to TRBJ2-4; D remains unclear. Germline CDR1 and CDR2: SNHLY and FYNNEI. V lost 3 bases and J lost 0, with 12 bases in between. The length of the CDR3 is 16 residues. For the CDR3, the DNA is TGTGCCAGCAGTGACCACAAGGGCCTAGCCAAAAACATTCAGTACTTC. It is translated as CASSDHKGLAKNIQYF.

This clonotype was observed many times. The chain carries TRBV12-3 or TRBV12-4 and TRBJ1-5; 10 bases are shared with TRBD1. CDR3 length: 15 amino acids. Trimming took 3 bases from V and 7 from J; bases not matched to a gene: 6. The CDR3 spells CASSFDRGLGQPQHF. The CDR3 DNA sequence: TGTGCCAGCAGTTTCGACAGGGGGCTCGGGCAGCCCCAGCATTTT.

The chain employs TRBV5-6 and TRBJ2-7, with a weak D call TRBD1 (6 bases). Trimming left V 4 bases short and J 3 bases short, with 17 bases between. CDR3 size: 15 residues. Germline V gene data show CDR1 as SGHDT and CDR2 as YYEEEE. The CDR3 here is CASSTWGTFGYEQYF. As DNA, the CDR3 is TGTGCCAGCAGCACCTGGGGGACATTCGGCTACGAGCAGTACTTC.

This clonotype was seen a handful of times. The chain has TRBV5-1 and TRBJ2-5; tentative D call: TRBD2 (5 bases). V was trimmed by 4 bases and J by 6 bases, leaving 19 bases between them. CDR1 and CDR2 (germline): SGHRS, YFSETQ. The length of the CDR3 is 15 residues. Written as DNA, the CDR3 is TGCGCCAGCAGCCTAGGAGGATTCGGAAGCAAGACCCAGTACTTC. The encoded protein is CASSLGGFGSKTQYF.

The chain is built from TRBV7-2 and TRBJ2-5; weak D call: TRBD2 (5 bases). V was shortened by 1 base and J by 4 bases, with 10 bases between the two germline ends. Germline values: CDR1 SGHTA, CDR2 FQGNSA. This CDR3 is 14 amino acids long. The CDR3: CASSLDPGSETQYF. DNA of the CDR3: TGTGCCAGCAGCTTAGATCCGGGGTCAGAGACCCAGTACTTC. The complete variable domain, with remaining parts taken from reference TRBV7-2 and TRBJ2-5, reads GAGVSQSPSNKVTEKGKDVELRCDPISGHTALYWYRQSLGQGLEFLIYFQGNSAPDKSGLPSDRFSAERTGGSVSTLTIQRTQQEDSAVYLCASSLDPGSETQYFGPGTRLLVL.

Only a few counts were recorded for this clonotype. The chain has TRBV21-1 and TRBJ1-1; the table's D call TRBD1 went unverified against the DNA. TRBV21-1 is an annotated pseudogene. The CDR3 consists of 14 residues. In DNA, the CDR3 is TGTGCCAGCAGCAATAAAGGGGGATACACTGAAGCTTTCTTT. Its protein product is CASSNKGGYTEAFF.

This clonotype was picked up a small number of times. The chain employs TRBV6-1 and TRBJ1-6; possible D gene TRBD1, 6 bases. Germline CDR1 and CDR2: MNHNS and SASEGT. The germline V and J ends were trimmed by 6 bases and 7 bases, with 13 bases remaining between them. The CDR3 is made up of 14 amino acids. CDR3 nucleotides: TGTGCCAGCAGGACAACAGGGTGGAATTCACCCCTCCACTTT. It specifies CASRTTGWNSPLHF.

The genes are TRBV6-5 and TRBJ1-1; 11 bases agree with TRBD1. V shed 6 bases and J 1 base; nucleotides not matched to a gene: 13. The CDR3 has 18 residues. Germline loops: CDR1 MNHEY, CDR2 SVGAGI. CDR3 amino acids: CASRLVGQGATRNTEAFF. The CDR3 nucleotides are TGTGCCAGCAGACTCGTAGGACAGGGGGCCACCAGGAACACTGAAGCTTTCTTT.

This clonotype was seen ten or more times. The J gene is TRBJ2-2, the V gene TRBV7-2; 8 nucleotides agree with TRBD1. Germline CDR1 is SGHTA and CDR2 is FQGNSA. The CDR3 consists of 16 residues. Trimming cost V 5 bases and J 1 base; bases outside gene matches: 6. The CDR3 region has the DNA TGTGCCAGCAGCGAACAGGGGGGACAGAACACCGGGGAGCTGTTTTTT. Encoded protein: CASSEQGGQNTGELFF.

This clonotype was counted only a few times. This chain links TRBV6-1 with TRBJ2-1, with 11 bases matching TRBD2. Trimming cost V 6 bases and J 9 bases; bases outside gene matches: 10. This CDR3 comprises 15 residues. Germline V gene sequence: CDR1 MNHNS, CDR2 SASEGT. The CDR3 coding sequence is TGTGCCAGCAGGCGTAGCGGGGGGGCTGGAGGTGAGCAGTTCTTC. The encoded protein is CASRRSGGAGGEQFF.

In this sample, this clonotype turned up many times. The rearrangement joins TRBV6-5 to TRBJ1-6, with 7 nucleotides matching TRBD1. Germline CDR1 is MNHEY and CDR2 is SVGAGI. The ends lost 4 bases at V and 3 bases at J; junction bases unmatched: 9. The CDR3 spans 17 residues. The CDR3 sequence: CASSWYGDRNYNSPLHF. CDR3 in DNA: TGTGCCAGCAGTTGGTATGGGGACAGAAACTATAATTCACCCCTCCACTTT.

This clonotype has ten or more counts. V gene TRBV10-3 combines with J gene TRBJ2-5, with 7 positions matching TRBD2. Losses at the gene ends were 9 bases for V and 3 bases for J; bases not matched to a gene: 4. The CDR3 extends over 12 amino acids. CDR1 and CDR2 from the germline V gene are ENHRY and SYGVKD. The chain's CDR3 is CAIGLGEETQYF. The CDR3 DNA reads TGTGCCATTGGACTAGGCGAAGAGACCCAGTACTTC.

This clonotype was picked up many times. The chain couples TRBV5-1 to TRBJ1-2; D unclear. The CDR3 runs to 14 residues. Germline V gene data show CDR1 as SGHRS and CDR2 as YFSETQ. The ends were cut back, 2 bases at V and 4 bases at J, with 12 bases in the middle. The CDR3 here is CASSLQPTSYGYTF. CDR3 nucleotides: TGCGCCAGCAGCTTACAGCCTACATCCTATGGCTACACCTTC.

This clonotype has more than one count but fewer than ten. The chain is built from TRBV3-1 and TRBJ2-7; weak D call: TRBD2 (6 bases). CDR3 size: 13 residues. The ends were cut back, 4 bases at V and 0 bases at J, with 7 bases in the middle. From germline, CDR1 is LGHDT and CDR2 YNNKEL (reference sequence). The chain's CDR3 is CASSRRASYEQYF. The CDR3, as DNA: TGTGCCAGCAGCCGGAGGGCCTCCTACGAGCAGTACTTC.

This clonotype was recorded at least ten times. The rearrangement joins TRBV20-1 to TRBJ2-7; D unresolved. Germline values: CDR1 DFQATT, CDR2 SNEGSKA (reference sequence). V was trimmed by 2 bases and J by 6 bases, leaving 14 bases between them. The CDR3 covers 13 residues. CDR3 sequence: CSARNPLPGEQYF. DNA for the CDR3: TGCAGTGCTAGAAACCCCCTCCCGGGCGAGCAGTACTTC.

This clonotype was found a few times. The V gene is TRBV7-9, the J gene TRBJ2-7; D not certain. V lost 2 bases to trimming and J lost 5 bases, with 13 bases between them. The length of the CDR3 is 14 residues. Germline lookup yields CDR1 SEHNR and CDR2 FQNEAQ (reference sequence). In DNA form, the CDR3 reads TGTGCCAGCAGCTTATTACCCCGAGCTGACGAGCAGTACTTC. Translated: CASSLLPRADEQYF.

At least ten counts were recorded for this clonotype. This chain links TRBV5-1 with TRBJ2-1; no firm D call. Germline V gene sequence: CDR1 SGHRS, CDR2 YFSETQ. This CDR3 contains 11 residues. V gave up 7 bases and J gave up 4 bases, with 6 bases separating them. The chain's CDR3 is CASRDYNEQFF. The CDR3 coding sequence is TGCGCCAGCCGAGATTACAATGAGCAGTTCTTC. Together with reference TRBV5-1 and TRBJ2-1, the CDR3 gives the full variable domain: KAGVTQTPRYLIKTRGQQVTLSCSPISGHRSVSWYQQTPGQGLQFLFEYFSETQRNKGNFPGRFSGRQFSNSRSEMNVSTLELGDSALYLCASRDYNEQFFGPGTRLTVL.

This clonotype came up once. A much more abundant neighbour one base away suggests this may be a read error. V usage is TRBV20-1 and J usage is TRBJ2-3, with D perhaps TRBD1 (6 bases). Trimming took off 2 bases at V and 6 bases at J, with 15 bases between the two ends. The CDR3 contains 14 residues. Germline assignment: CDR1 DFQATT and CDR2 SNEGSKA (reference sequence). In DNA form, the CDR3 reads TGCAGTGCTAGAATCCAGGGGCTAAGGGATACGCAGTATTTT. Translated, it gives CSARIQGLRDTQYF.

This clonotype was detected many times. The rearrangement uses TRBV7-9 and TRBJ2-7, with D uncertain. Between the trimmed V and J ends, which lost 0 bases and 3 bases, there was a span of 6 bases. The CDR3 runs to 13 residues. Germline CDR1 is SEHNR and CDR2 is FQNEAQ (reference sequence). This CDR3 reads CASSLAGVYEQYF. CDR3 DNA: TGTGCCAGCAGCTTAGCCGGAGTCTACGAGCAGTACTTC. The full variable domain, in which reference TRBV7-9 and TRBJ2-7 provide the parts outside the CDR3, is DTGVSQNPRHKITKRGQNVTFRCDPISEHNRLYWYRQTLGQGPEFLTYFQNEAQLEKSRLLSDRFSAERPKGSFSTLEIQRTEQGDSAMYLCASSLAGVYEQYFGPGTRLTVT.